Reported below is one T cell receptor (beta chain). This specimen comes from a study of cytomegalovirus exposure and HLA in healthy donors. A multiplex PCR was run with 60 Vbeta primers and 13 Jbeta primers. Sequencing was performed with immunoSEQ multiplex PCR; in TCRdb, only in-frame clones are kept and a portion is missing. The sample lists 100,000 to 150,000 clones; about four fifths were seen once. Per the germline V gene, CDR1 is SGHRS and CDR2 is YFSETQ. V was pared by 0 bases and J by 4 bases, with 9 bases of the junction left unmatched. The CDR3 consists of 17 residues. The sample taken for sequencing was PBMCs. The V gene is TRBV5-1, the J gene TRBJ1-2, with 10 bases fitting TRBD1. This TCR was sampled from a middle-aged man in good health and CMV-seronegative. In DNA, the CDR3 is TGCGCCAGCAGCTTGGGAGGGACAGGGGTCGGAGTCTATGGCTACACCTTC. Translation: CASSLGGTGVGVYGYTF.